These 31 T cell receptor beta chains originate from one sample sequenced in a study of shared clonotypes between healthy human individuals. Assay: immunoSEQ multiplex PCR; the TCRdb copy retains only in-frame clones and omits some. Of 1,400,000 or so clones in the sample, around 98.5% were seen once. What was sequenced was naive CD4+ T cells sorted from blood. Subset in this sample: CD45RA+ positively selected. The receptor set was obtained from a man aged 25 to 45 in good health.

The chain links TRBV28 to TRBJ2-7, with D tentatively TRBD1 (6 bases). V dropped 5 bases and J dropped 4 bases, with 12 bases sitting between them. In germline, CDR1 is MDHEN, CDR2 SYDVKM. The CDR3 is made up of 13 amino acids. CDR3 DNA: TGTGCCAGCAGTCTACCAGGGGTGTACGAGCAGTACTTC. It encodes CASSLPGVYEQYF.

The chain carries TRBV5-4 and TRBJ2-1, with D possibly TRBD1 on 6 matching bases. Between the trimmed V and J ends, which lost 7 bases and 5 bases, there was a span of 22 bases. The CDR3 covers 16 residues. Germline V gene sequence: CDR1 SGHNT, CDR2 YYREEE (reference sequence). CDR3 protein: CASLAPGAARDNEQFF. CDR3 DNA sequence: TGTGCCAGCCTCGCACCAGGGGCGGCGCGGGACAATGAGCAGTTCTTC.

The V call is TRBV29-1, the J call TRBJ2-5; D is perhaps TRBD2 (6 bases). The CDR3 length is 14 residues. Trimming left V 6 bases short and J 5 bases short, with 19 bases between. The germline V gene encodes CDR1 SQVTM and CDR2 ANQGSEA. The CDR3 here is CSVGGLAVSETQYF. CDR3 sequence (DNA): TGCAGCGTAGGAGGGCTAGCTGTGTCGGAGACCCAGTACTTC.

Notes on this clone: One junction end disagrees with the germline gene, perhaps due to a read error. The chain employs TRBV7-2 and TRBJ2-5, with D tentatively TRBD1 or TRBD2 (5 bases each). CDR3 length: 13 amino acids. The germline gives CDR1 SGHTA, CDR2 FQGNSA. CDR3 in DNA: TGTGCCAGCAGCTTAGGGGGGAAAGCGCCCTACAACTTC. Its protein is CASSLGGKAPYNF.

As concerns this clone: This sample includes further DNA sequences coding for the same CDR3. The gene calls are TRBV4-3 and TRBJ2-1; 11 nucleotides match TRBD2. Germline V gene lookup returns CDR1 LGHNA and CDR2 YSLEER. With V trimmed by 0 bases and J by 3 bases, 1 base remained unmatched. This CDR3 has 16 residues. The CDR3 DNA follows: TGCGCCAGCAGCCAAGACCTAGCGGGAGGCTACAATGAGCAGTTCTTC. Amino acids: CASSQDLAGGYNEQFF.

The rearrangement links TRBV7-9 to TRBJ2-2; D ambiguous. V lost 6 bases to trimming and J lost 6 bases, with 17 bases between them. Germline-derived CDR1 and CDR2 are SEHNR and FQNEAQ (reference sequence). The CDR3 has 15 residues. In DNA, the CDR3 is TGTGCCAGCAGTCAGGTTGGGCAGGTGCCCGGGGAGCTGTTTTTT. Protein product: CASSQVGQVPGELFF. Together with reference TRBV7-9 and TRBJ2-2, the CDR3 gives the full variable domain: DTGVSQNPRHKITKRGQNVTFRCDPISEHNRLYWYRQTLGQGPEFLTYFQNEAQLEKSRLLSDRFSAERPKGSFSTLEIQRTEQGDSAMYLCASSQVGQVPGELFFGEGSRLTVL.

This clone occurred once. V and J are TRBV9 and TRBJ2-2, with 7 bases fitting TRBD2. Germline loops: CDR1 SGDLS, CDR2 YYNGEE. The V and J ends lost 4 bases and 0 bases, in that order; junction bases with no gene match: 18. CDR3 length: 20 amino acids. The CDR3 sequence is CASSSPEVDSGPANTGELFF. The CDR3 DNA follows: TGTGCCAGCAGCTCCCCGGAGGTGGATAGCGGGCCGGCGAACACCGGGGAGCTGTTTTTT.

The chain links TRBV27 to TRBJ2-7; 9 bases are shared with TRBD2. V trimming: 4 bases; J trimming: 4 bases; junction bases outside the gene matches: 11. The germline V gene encodes CDR1 MNHEY and CDR2 SMNVEV (reference sequence). The CDR3 extends over 16 amino acids. The CDR3 coding sequence is TGTGCCAGCAGTTCCTCCCGCGGGAGGGTCGTATACGAGCAGTACTTC. Its translation: CASSSSRGRVVYEQYF.

The chain carries TRBV5-1 and TRBJ1-1, with TRBD1 matching 7 bases. CDR1 SGHRS and CDR2 YFSETQ come from the germline V gene. With 7 bases clipped from V and 2 bases from J, the junction kept 5 bases outside the gene matches. This CDR3 contains 13 residues. CDR3: CASAGQINTEAFF. The CDR3 DNA reads as TGCGCCAGCGCGGGACAGATAAACACTGAAGCTTTCTTT.

The J gene is TRBJ2-7, the V gene TRBV6-6, with D uncertain. Per germline, CDR1 MNHNY and CDR2 SVGAGI (reference sequence). V was cut by 8 bases and J by 3 bases, with 11 bases left in between. The CDR3 consists of 12 residues. The CDR3, as DNA: TGTGCCAGCTCGCGCGCAAACTACGAGCAGTACTTC. It specifies CASSRANYEQYF.

V gene TRBV5-4 combines with J gene TRBJ1-2, with 10 nucleotides matching TRBD1. V was pared by 3 bases and J by 8 bases, with 7 bases of the junction left unmatched. Looked up from germline, CDR1 is SGHNT and CDR2 is YYREEE (reference sequence). This CDR3 has 14 residues. The CDR3 protein is CASSSGQGGKGYTF. The DNA for the CDR3 is TGTGCCAGCAGCTCCGGACAGGGGGGAAAGGGCTACACCTTC.

This clone was detected only once. The J gene is TRBJ2-3, the V gene TRBV5-1, with 9 bases that match TRBD1. This CDR3 has 16 residues. CDR1 is SGHRS and CDR2 is YFSETQ in the germline V gene. V trimming: 7 bases; J trimming: 3 bases; junction bases outside the gene matches: 12. The CDR3 is CASGITRDRATDTQYF. The DNA for the CDR3 is TGCGCCAGCGGAATTACCCGGGACAGGGCGACAGATACGCAGTATTTT.

The table lists this clone with a count of one. The chain combines TRBV6-6 with TRBJ2-3; a possible D gene is TRBD2 (5 bases). V was cut by 6 bases and J by 2 bases, with 12 bases left in between. Germline-derived CDR1 and CDR2 are MNHNY and SVGAGI (reference sequence). The CDR3 runs 14 residues. CDR3 region: CASSITSFTDTQYF. The CDR3 region has the DNA TGTGCCAGCAGCATCACTAGTTTCACAGATACGCAGTATTTT.

The CDR3: CASSFSLAGGLNEQYF. The CDR3 bases are TGTGCCAGCAGCTTCTCGTTAGCGGGAGGGCTCAACGAGCAGTACTTC. The chain recombines TRBV5-6 with TRBJ2-7, with 11 bases fitting TRBD2. The V gene's germline CDR1 is SGHDT and CDR2 YYEEEE. The CDR3 is 16 residues long. V trimming: 2 bases; J trimming: 5 bases; junction bases outside the gene matches: 9.

V and J are TRBV9 and TRBJ1-1, with unresolved D. CDR3 length: 13 amino acids. CDR1 is SGDLS, CDR2 YYNGEE, per germline. V shed 1 base and J shed 1 base, with 5 bases lying between them. CDR3 DNA sequence: TGTGCCAGCAGCGTACAGAGGAACACTGAAGCTTTCTTT. It specifies CASSVQRNTEAFF.

The chain recombines TRBV19 with TRBJ1-5; 8 bases are shared with TRBD1. CDR1 is LNHDA and CDR2 is SQIVND in the germline V gene (reference sequence). The CDR3 sequence is 14 residues long. V was clipped by 4 bases and J by 3 bases; unmatched bases: 2. CDR3 residues: CASSTDRANQPQHF. The DNA of the CDR3 is TGTGCCAGTAGTACGGACAGGGCCAATCAGCCCCAGCATTTT.

This clone was counted once. The gene calls are TRBV5-5 and TRBJ2-7, with TRBD2 matching 8 bases. This CDR3 spans 14 amino acids. The germline CDR1 and CDR2 sequences are SGHKS and YYEKEE (reference sequence). Trimming cost V 3 bases and J 2 bases; bases outside gene matches: 4. CDR3 coding DNA: TGTGCCAGCAGCTCCCGGGAGGGAGCCTACGAGCAGTACTTC. It codes for CASSSREGAYEQYF.

The chain has TRBV21-1 and TRBJ2-7; TRBD2, the D gene given by the table, was not confirmed from the DNA. TRBV21-1 has pseudogene status. The CDR3 length is 14 residues. CDR3: CAIQGREAQAEQYF. CDR3 nucleotide sequence: TGTGCCATCCAGGGGCGGGAGGCTCAGGCGGAGCAGTACTTC.

The chain uses TRBV28 and TRBJ2-3, with D perhaps matching TRBD1 (6 bases). The CDR3 has 15 residues. Germline CDR1 and CDR2: MDHEN and SYDVKM. V was cut by 6 bases and J by 4 bases, with 17 bases left in between. The chain's CDR3 is CASSLPDRFSDTQYF. CDR3 nucleotides: TGTGCCAGCAGCCTCCCGGACAGATTCTCAGATACGCAGTATTTT.

This chain links TRBV10-1 with TRBJ2-2; 8 nucleotides agree with TRBD2. Germline V gene data show CDR1 as WNHNN and CDR2 as SYGVQD (reference sequence). Trimming cost V 4 bases and J 4 bases; bases outside gene matches: 5. There are 15 residues in the CDR3. CDR3: CASSASGSSTGELFF. The CDR3 nucleotides are TGCGCCAGCAGTGCAAGCGGGAGTAGCACCGGGGAGCTGTTTTTT.

The chain couples TRBV29-1 to TRBJ2-7, with D unresolved. V was pared by 6 bases and J by 6 bases, with 12 bases between. Germline lookup yields CDR1 SQVTM and CDR2 ANQGSEA. CDR3 length equals 11 residues. This CDR3 reads CSVQGFSEQYF. In nucleotides, the CDR3 is TGCAGCGTCCAAGGATTCTCCGAGCAGTACTTC.

The chain has TRBV14 and TRBJ2-7; the D is unclear. Trimming left V 0 bases short and J 0 bases short, with 9 bases between. This CDR3 is 15 amino acids long. Germline CDR1 reads SGHDN; CDR2 reads FVKESK. CDR3 amino acids: CASSQDWVLSYEQYF. For the CDR3, the DNA is TGTGCCAGCAGCCAAGATTGGGTCCTCTCCTACGAGCAGTACTTC.

CDR3 protein: CASSQNGHDSYTF. In DNA form, the CDR3 reads TGTGCCAGCAGCCAAAACGGACATGACAGCTACACCTTC. The genes are TRBV7-9 and TRBJ1-2; TRBD1 is a possible D gene (5 bases). Germline values: CDR1 SEHNR, CDR2 FQNEAQ (reference sequence). The V and J ends lost 5 bases and 9 bases respectively, with 16 bases between them. The CDR3 covers 13 residues.

Turning to this clone: The sample carries other DNA sequences with the same CDR3. The V and J genes are TRBV18 and TRBJ1-5; maybe TRBD1 (5 bases). The CDR3 sequence is 13 residues long. V lost 3 bases and J lost 7, with 10 bases in between. CDR1 and CDR2 (germline): KGHSH, LQKENI. CDR3 amino acids: CASSPGVGQPQHF. The DNA for the CDR3 is TGTGCCAGCTCACCGGGGGTTGGGCAGCCCCAGCATTTT. The full variable domain, rest sourced from reference TRBV18 and TRBJ1-5, is NAGVMQNPRHLVRRRGQEARLRCSPMKGHSHVYWYRQLPEEGLKFMVYLQKENIIDESGMPKERFSAEFPKEGPSILRIQQVVRGDSAAYFCASSPGVGQPQHFGDGTRLSIL.

The chain couples TRBV7-9 to TRBJ2-4; 7 positions match TRBD1. Germline V gene sequence: CDR1 SEHNR, CDR2 FQNEAQ (reference sequence). V trimming: 1 base; J trimming: 6 bases; junction bases outside the gene matches: 15. CDR3 size: 18 residues. CDR3 DNA: TGTGCCAGCAGCTTAGAAGGGTCAGTTTCGGGACAGAGAAACATTCAGTACTTC. Translation gives CASSLEGSVSGQRNIQYF.

The chain carries TRBV10-3 and TRBJ1-1; the match to TRBD1 covers 7 bases. The CDR3 covers 14 residues. J lost 1 base, V lost 3 bases, and 2 bases had no gene match. The germline V gene has CDR1 ENHRY and CDR2 SYGVKD. The CDR3 spells CAISDKGANTEAFF. CDR3 coding DNA: TGTGCCATCAGTGATAAGGGGGCGAACACTGAAGCTTTCTTT.

Notes on this clone: Compared with germline, one end of the junction differs, possibly owing to a read error. The J gene is TRBJ2-2, the V gene TRBV7-7; perhaps TRBD2 as D (6 bases). The length of the CDR3 is 14 residues. From germline, CDR1 is SSHAT and CDR2 FNYEAQ (reference sequence). The CDR3: CASSLGGNTGELFF. CDR3 coding DNA: TGTGCTAGCAGCTTGGGGGGGAACACCGGGGAGCTGTTTTTT.

This clone was counted a single time. The rearrangement uses TRBV6-4 and TRBJ2-2, with 8 bases matching TRBD2. This CDR3 has 15 residues. V shed 7 bases and J 3 bases; nucleotides not matched to a gene: 7. Looked up from germline, CDR1 is MRHNA and CDR2 is SNTAGT. The CDR3 bases are TGTGCCAGCAAAGGAACTAGCGGCTACACCGGGGAGCTGTTTTTT. It codes for CASKGTSGYTGELFF.

This clone was picked up one time. The CDR3 DNA reads TGTGCCAGCAGCCGAAACAGGGGGGGCACCGGGGAGCTGTTTTTT. Translating gives CASSRNRGGTGELFF. The chain combines TRBV7-2 with TRBJ2-2; maybe TRBD1 (8 bases). V shed 5 bases and J shed 4 bases, with 14 bases lying between them. The CDR3 is made up of 15 amino acids. CDR1 SGHTA and CDR2 FQGNSA come from the germline V gene.

In this sample, this clone turned up once. The V gene is TRBV9, the J gene TRBJ2-7, with TRBD1 matching over 8 bases. The CDR3 is 13 amino acids. The J segment lost 3 bases and the V segment lost 7 bases, leaving 6 bases of the junction unmatched. The germline gives CDR1 SGDLS, CDR2 YYNGEE. The CDR3 region has the DNA TGTGCCAGCGGACGGACAGGGAGCTACGAGCAGTACTTC. Protein: CASGRTGSYEQYF.

CDR3 sequence reads: CASSVELAGGPGNEQFF. The DNA for the CDR3 is TGTGCCAGCAGCGTAGAGCTAGCGGGAGGGCCGGGCAATGAGCAGTTCTTC. The gene calls are TRBV9 and TRBJ2-1; 12 nucleotides agree with TRBD2. The germline CDR1 and CDR2 sequences are SGDLS and YYNGEE. Trimming cost V 0 bases and J 6 bases; bases outside gene matches: 7. The CDR3 contains 17 residues.